Shown below are 18 T cell receptor beta chains from a single sample sequenced in a study of blood T cell repertoires in COVID-19. TCRdb keeps only in-frame clones here, not all; method: immunoSEQ multiplex PCR. The table shows approximately 150,000 clones, with about four fifths occurring only once. Sequences were obtained from peripheral blood. The receptors were sampled from a woman of 80 years or more with acute or convalescent COVID-19.

V is TRBV7-2 and J is TRBJ2-7; D is unresolved. The CDR3 runs 14 residues. Trimming took 1 base from V and 2 from J, leaving 9 bases between them. The germline gives CDR1 SGHTA, CDR2 FQGNSA. The chain's CDR3 is CASSLGPGAYEQYF. The CDR3 DNA follows: TGTGCCAGCAGCTTAGGGCCCGGAGCCTACGAGCAGTACTTC.

This rearrangement joins TRBV9 to TRBJ2-3; D possibly corresponds to TRBD1 (5 bases). This CDR3 region has 14 residues. The V end lost 3 bases, the J end lost 0 bases, and 8 bases lay between the germline ends. Germline V lookup: CDR1 SGDLS, CDR2 YYNGEE. The CDR3 is CASSEDISTDTQYF. The CDR3 DNA follows: TGTGCCAGCAGCGAGGACATCAGCACAGATACGCAGTATTTT.

This rearrangement joins TRBV14 to TRBJ2-7, with D possibly TRBD2 on 6 matching bases. In germline, CDR1 is SGHDN, CDR2 FVKESK. The CDR3 runs 15 residues. V lost 6 bases and J 3 bases, leaving 18 bases between the germline ends. CDR3 sequence: CASRKTGLGNYEQYF. DNA of the CDR3: TGTGCCAGCAGGAAAACGGGACTGGGAAACTACGAGCAGTACTTC.

DNA of the CDR3: TGCGCCAGCAGCCCGAGGACAGGGCCGACAGATACGCAGTATTTT. Its translation: CASSPRTGPTDTQYF. The J gene is TRBJ2-3, the V gene TRBV5-1; 8 bases align to TRBD1. This CDR3 is 15 amino acids long. Germline V CDR1 and CDR2: SGHRS, YFSETQ. Trimming at V came to 4 bases and at J to 3 bases, leaving 7 bases not matched to a gene.

J is TRBJ2-5 and V is TRBV14; D is perhaps TRBD2 (6 bases). Germline V gene data show CDR1 as SGHDN and CDR2 as FVKESK. This CDR3 is built from 16 residues. With 3 bases removed from V and 1 base from J, the gap between germline ends came to 15 bases. The CDR3 DNA sequence: TGTGCCAGCAGCCATCCACCTAGGGACTTCCAAGAGACCCAGTACTTC. As protein: CASSHPPRDFQETQYF.

Remarks on this clone: This CDR3 is also generated by other DNA sequences in the sample. The chain is built from TRBV5-1 and TRBJ2-7; 9 bases fit TRBD2. This CDR3 region has 14 residues. Germline V gives CDR1 SGHRS, CDR2 YFSETQ. Germline trimming cut 5 bases from V and 5 bases from J; bases unmatched to any gene: 8. DNA of the CDR3: TGCGCCAGCAGGGGACTCGCGGGGGGGAACGAGCAGTACTTC. Amino acid sequence: CASRGLAGGNEQYF.

This chain uses TRBV7-7 with TRBJ2-1, with 8 bases that match TRBD2. V shed 5 bases, J shed 2 bases, and the junction held 11 bases outside the gene matches. The CDR3 is 17 residues long. The germline V gene has CDR1 SSHAT and CDR2 FNYEAQ (reference sequence). The CDR3: CASSQRGGRRAYNEQFF. As DNA, the CDR3 is TGTGCCAGCAGCCAGAGAGGCGGGAGGAGGGCCTACAATGAGCAGTTCTTC.

In its sample, this clone was seen once. The rearrangement joins TRBV2 to TRBJ2-3; TRBD1 might be the D (6 bases). Germline V gives CDR1 SNHLY, CDR2 FYNNEI. The V and J ends lost 11 bases and 2 bases respectively, with 26 bases between them. This CDR3 region has 17 residues. The CDR3 region is CAAGVSKDSLITDTQYF. The CDR3 nucleotides are TGTGCCGCAGGCGTATCCAAGGACAGCCTTATCACAGATACGCAGTATTTT.

The DNA for the CDR3 is TGTGCCAGTAGTATAATTGGAGCGAACACCGGGGAGCTGTTTTTT. Translated, it gives CASSIIGANTGELFF. The chain employs TRBV19 and TRBJ2-2; D not certain. CDR3 length equals 15 residues. Germline V CDR1 and CDR2: LNHDA, SQIVND (reference sequence). V gave up 2 bases and J gave up 0 bases, with 7 bases separating them.

The chain carries TRBV15 and TRBJ1-2; perhaps TRBD1 as D (6 bases). V was clipped by 6 bases and J by 4 bases, with 15 bases between them. CDR1 and CDR2 (germline): LNHNV, YYDKDF (reference sequence). The length of the CDR3 is 14 residues. The CDR3 spells CATRPGGRGYGYTF. CDR3 sequence (DNA): TGTGCCACCAGACCCGGGGGGCGAGGCTATGGCTACACCTTC.

This rearrangement joins TRBV5-6 to TRBJ2-7; tentatively, D is TRBD2 (7 bases). Germline assignment: CDR1 SGHDT and CDR2 YYEEEE. Deletions cut 0 bases from V and 5 bases from J, with 12 bases between. The CDR3 spans 14 residues. CDR3: CASSLVGGEDEQYF. The CDR3 bases are TGTGCCAGCAGCTTGGTAGGGGGGGAAGACGAGCAGTACTTC.

V usage is TRBV7-2 and J usage is TRBJ2-7, with a possible D match to TRBD1 (6 bases). CDR1 is SGHTA and CDR2 is FQGNSA in the germline V gene. V gave up 8 bases and J gave up 3 bases, with 20 bases separating them. The CDR3 contains 15 residues. CDR3 bases: TGTGCCAGCCAAAGGGGGTCCTCTCGGAGCTACGAGCAGTACTTC. Amino acids: CASQRGSSRSYEQYF.

The chain uses TRBV28 and TRBJ1-4; no reliable D call. CDR3 length equals 14 residues. Germline CDR1 MDHEN, CDR2 SYDVKM. V gave up 4 bases and J gave up 7 bases, with 13 bases separating them. The CDR3 nucleotides are TGTGCCAGCAGTTCAAGCCCCCGAGGTGAAAAACTGTTTTTT. Amino acid sequence: CASSSSPRGEKLFF.

The rearrangement links TRBV19 to TRBJ1-5; D might be TRBD1 (5 bases). The length of the CDR3 is 15 residues. CDR1 LNHDA and CDR2 SQIVND come from the germline V gene (reference sequence). Trimming shortened V by 10 bases and J by 1 base, and 17 bases separated the two germline ends. The CDR3 region has the DNA TGTGCCACTCACTATCGGCAGGGAAGCAATCAGCCCCAGCATTTT. This gives the protein CATHYRQGSNQPQHF.

This sequence joins TRBV6-2 or TRBV6-3 and TRBJ2-7; 7 bases align to TRBD1. The CDR3 has 12 amino acids. Per the germline V gene, CDR1 is MNHEY and CDR2 is SVGEGT. Losses at the gene ends were 5 bases for V and 6 bases for J; bases not matched to a gene: 4. The CDR3 loop is CASSTHRGEQYF. The CDR3 nucleotides are TGTGCCAGCAGTACTCACAGGGGCGAGCAGTACTTC.

The chain links TRBV6-2 or TRBV6-3 to TRBJ1-2; 9 bases are shared with TRBD1. The CDR3 loop spans 14 amino acids. Trimming at V came to 6 bases and at J to 5 bases, leaving 7 bases not matched to a gene. Germline assignment: CDR1 MNHEY and CDR2 SVGEGT. The CDR3 DNA reads TGTGCCAGCAGCGAACAGGGGGCTCGATATGGCTACACCTTC. Amino acids: CASSEQGARYGYTF.

V is TRBV5-1 and J is TRBJ2-1; 10 bases are shared with TRBD2. The V and J ends lost 3 bases and 7 bases, in that order; junction bases with no gene match: 7. The CDR3 consists of 15 residues. The V gene's germline CDR1 is SGHRS and CDR2 YFSETQ. The DNA of the CDR3 is TGCGCCAGCAGCTGGGAAAGCGGGAGGGGAAATGAGCAGTTCTTC. It codes for CASSWESGRGNEQFF.

The J gene is TRBJ2-3, the V gene TRBV10-3; 9 nucleotides align to TRBD2. J lost 1 base, V lost 3 bases, and 14 bases had no gene match. Germline V CDR1 and CDR2: ENHRY, SYGVKD. The CDR3 is 19 residues long. The CDR3 spells CAISDTSGRQSGGTDTQYF. Here the CDR3 DNA reads TGTGCCATCAGTGATACAAGCGGGAGGCAATCGGGAGGCACAGATACGCAGTATTTT.